The present T cell receptor (beta chain) was sequenced within a study of blood T cells in healthy people across ages. General study points: Older individuals had lower TCR beta diversity per million T cells (the decline was roughly linear). Unsorted PBMCs prevented conclusive naive versus antigen-experienced comparison.

They isolated at least 7 million PBMCs from each sample. The table lists this clonotype with a few counts. Its antigen is unknown. A second about 7 to 12 cycle PCR used barcoded and J-beta primers. TCRdb recomputed calls from the 5' RACE reads with MiXCR, one row per CDR3 protein. The sample includes 800,000 or so distinct CDR3 sequences, around two thirds of them seen just once. V was pared by 0 bases and J by 4 bases, with 6 bases of the junction left unmatched. Germline CDR1 SQVTM, CDR2 ANQGSEA. This CDR3 is built from 15 residues. This TCR was recovered from a man aged 30 to 39 in good health. Sequenced: blood. The chain recombines TRBV29-1 with TRBJ2-1; 7 nucleotides line up with TRBD1. The CDR3: CSVEDLGDRYNEQFF. DNA of the CDR3: TGCAGCGTTGAAGATCTGGGGGACAGATACAATGAGCAGTTCTTC.